Described below is a single TCR beta chain sequence and its context. This record comes from a study of blood T cell repertoires in COVID-19. Trimming removed 2 bases from V and 0 bases from J, with 11 bases in between. CDR3 length equals 15 residues. Germline V lookup: CDR1 SGHTS, CDR2 YDEGEE. The method was immunoSEQ multiplex PCR; TCRdb's version includes in-frame clones alone and lacks a portion of them. The repertoire holds approximately 89,000 clones, with about 80% as singletons. The material sequenced was peripheral blood. This TCR was sampled from a woman older than 75 with acute or convalescent COVID-19. J is TRBJ1-2 and V is TRBV5-8; D not resolved. DNA for the CDR3: TGTGCCAGCAGCTTCCGGTCCATTACTAACTATGGCTACACCTTC. Translating gives CASSFRSITNYGYTF.